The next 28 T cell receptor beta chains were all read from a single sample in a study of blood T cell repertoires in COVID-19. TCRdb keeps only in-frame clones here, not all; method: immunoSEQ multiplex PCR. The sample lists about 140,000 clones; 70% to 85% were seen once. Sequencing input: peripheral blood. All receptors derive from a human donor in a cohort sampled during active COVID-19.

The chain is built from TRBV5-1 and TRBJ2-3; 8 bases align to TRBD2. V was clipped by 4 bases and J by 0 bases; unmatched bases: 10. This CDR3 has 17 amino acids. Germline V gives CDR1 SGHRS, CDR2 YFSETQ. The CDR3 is CASSTSKRGPSTDTQYF. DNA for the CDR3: TGCGCCAGCAGCACCTCCAAGCGGGGGCCCAGCACAGATACGCAGTATTTT.

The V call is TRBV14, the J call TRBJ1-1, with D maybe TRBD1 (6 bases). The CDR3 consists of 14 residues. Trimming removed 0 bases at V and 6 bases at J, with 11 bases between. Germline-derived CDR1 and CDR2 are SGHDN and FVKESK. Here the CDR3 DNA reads TGTGCCAGCAGCCAAGATCGTGGACAGTCTGAAGCTTTCTTT. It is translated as CASSQDRGQSEAFF.

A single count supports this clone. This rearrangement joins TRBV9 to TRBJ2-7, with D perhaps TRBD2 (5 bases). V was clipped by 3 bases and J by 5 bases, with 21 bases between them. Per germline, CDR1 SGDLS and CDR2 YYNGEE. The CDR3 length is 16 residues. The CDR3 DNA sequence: TGTGCCAGCAGCGGAGATGTTCGGGGTCTTGGGAACGAGCAGTACTTC. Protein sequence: CASSGDVRGLGNEQYF.

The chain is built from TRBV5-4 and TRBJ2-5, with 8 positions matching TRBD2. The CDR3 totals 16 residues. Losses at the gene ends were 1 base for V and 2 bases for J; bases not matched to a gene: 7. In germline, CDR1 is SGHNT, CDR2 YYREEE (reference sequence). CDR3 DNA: TGTGCCAGCAGCTTGCCTCTTGCGGGGGGACAAGAGACCCAGTACTTC. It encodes CASSLPLAGGQETQYF. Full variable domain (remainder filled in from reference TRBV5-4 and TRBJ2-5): ETGVTQSPTHLIKTRGQQVTLRCSSQSGHNTVSWYQQALGQGPQFIFQYYREEENGRGNFPPRFSGLQFPNYSSELNVNALELDDSALYLCASSLPLAGGQETQYFGPGTRLLVL.

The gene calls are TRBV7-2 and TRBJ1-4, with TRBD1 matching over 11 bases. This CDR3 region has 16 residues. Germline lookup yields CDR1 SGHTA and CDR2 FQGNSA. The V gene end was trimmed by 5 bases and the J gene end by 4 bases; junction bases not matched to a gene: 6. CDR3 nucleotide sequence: TGTGCCAGCAGCACCGGACAGGGGGCGTTTAATGAAAAACTGTTTTTT. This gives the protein CASSTGQGAFNEKLFF.

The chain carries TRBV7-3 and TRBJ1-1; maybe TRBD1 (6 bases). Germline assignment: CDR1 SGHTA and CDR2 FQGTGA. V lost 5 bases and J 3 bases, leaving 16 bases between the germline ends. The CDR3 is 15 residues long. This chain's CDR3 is CASSRYGTFDTEAFF. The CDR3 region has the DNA TGTGCCAGCAGCCGATACGGGACATTCGACACTGAAGCTTTCTTT.

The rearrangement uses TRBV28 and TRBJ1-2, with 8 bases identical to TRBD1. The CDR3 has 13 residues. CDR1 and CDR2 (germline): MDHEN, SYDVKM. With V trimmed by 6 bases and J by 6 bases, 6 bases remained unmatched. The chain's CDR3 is CASRGGQEDGYTF. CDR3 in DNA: TGTGCCAGCAGAGGGGGACAGGAGGATGGCTACACCTTC.

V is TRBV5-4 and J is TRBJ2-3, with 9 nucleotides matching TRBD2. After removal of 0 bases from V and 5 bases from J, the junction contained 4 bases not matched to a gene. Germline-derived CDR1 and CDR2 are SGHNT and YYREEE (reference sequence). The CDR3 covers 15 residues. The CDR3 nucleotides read TGTGCCAGCAGCTTGGTAGCGGGGGTGAGAGATACGCAGTATTTT. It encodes CASSLVAGVRDTQYF.

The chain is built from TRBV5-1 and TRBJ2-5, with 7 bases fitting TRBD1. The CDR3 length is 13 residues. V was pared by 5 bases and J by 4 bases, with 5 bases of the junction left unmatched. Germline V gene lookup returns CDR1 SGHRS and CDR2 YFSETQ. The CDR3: CASRRQGGETQYF. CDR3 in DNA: TGCGCCAGCAGAAGACAGGGCGGAGAGACCCAGTACTTC.

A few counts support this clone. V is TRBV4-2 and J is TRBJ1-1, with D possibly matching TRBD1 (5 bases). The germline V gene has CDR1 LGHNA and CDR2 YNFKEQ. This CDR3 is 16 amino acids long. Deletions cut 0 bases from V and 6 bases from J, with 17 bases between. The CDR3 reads CASSQEGFPGPPEAFF. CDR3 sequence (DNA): TGTGCCAGCAGCCAAGAAGGGTTCCCAGGGCCCCCTGAAGCTTTCTTT.

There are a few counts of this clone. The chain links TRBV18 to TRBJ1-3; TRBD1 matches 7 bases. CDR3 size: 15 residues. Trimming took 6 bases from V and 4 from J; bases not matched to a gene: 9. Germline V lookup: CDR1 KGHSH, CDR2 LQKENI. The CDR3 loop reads CASSRGTASGNTIYF. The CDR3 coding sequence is TGTGCCAGCTCCCGCGGGACAGCGAGCGGAAACACCATATATTTT.

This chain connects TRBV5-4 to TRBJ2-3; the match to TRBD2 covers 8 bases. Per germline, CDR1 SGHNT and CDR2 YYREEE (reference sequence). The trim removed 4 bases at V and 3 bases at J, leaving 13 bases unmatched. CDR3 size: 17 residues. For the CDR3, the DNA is TGTGCCAGCAGCCAACCCGGGGGGGCCATCAGAACAGATACGCAGTATTTT. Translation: CASSQPGGAIRTDTQYF. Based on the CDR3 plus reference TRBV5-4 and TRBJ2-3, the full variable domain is ETGVTQSPTHLIKTRGQQVTLRCSSQSGHNTVSWYQQALGQGPQFIFQYYREEENGRGNFPPRFSGLQFPNYSSELNVNALELDDSALYLCASSQPGGAIRTDTQYFGPGTRLTVL.

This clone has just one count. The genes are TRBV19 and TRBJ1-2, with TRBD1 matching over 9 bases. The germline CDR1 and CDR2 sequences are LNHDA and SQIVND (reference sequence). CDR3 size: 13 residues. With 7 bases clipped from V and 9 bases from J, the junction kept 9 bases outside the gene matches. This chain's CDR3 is CASTPGTGTSYTF. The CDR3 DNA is TGTGCCAGTACCCCCGGGACAGGGACGAGCTACACCTTC.

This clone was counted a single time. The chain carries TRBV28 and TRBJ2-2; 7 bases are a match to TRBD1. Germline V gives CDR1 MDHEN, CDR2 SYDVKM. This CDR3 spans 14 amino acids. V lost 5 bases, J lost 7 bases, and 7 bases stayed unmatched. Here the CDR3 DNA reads TGTGCCAGCAGTCCCAGACAGGGCGGCGGGGAGCTGTTTTTT. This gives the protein CASSPRQGGGELFF.

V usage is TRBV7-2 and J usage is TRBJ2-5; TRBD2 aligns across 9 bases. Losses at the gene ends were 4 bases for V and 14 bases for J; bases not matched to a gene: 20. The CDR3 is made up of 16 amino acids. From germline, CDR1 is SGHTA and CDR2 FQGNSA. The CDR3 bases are TGTGCCAGCAGCTCATCAGGGAGTGGTAGCGGGGGCCCTGGTTACTTC. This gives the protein CASSSSGSGSGGPGYF. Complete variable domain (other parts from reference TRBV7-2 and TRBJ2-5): GAGVSQSPSNKVTEKGKDVELRCDPISGHTALYWYRQSLGQGLEFLIYFQGNSAPDKSGLPSDRFSAERTGGSVSTLTIQRTQQEDSAVYLCASSSSGSGSGGPGYFGPGTRLLVL.

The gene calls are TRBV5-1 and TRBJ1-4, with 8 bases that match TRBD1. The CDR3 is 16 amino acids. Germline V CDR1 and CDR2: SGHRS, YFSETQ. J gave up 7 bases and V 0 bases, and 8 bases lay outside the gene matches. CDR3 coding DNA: TGCGCCAGCAGCTTGGCCGCGGGACAGGCAGCTGAAAAACTGTTTTTT. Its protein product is CASSLAAGQAAEKLFF.

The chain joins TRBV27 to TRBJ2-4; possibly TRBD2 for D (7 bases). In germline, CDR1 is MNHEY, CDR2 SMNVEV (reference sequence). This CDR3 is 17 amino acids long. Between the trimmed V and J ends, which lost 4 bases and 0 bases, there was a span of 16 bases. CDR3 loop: CASSSGRGVLAKNIQYF. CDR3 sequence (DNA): TGTGCCAGCAGTTCAGGGAGGGGGGTTCTAGCCAAAAACATTCAGTACTTC.

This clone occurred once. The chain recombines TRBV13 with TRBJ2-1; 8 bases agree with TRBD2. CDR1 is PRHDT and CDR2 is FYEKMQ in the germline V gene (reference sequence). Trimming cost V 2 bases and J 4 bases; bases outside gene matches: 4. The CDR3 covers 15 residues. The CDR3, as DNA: TGTGCCAGCAGCTTAACGGGGGGGATATACAATGAGCAGTTCTTC. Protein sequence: CASSLTGGIYNEQFF.

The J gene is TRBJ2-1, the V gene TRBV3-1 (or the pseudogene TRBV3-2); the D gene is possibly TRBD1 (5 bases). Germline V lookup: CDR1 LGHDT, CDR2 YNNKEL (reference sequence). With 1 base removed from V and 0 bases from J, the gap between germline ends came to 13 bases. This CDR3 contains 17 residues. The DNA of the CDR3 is TGTGCCAGCAGCCAAGTGACAGATGCGAACTCCTACAATGAGCAGTTCTTC. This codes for CASSQVTDANSYNEQFF.

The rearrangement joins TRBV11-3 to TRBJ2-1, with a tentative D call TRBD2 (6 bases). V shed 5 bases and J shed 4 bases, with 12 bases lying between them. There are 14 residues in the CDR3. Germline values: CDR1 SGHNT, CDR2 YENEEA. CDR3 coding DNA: TGTGCCAGCAGCCCCCGGGGGTCATACAATGAGCAGTTCTTC. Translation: CASSPRGSYNEQFF.

The CDR3 region has the DNA TGTGCCAGCAGTTTCCTCAGGAACACTGAAGCTTTCTTT. Translation gives CASSFLRNTEAFF. V and J are TRBV27 and TRBJ1-1; D uncertain. This CDR3 has 13 amino acids. The V gene lost 3 bases and the J gene lost 1 base, with 6 bases spanning the gap. The germline V gene encodes CDR1 MNHEY and CDR2 SMNVEV (reference sequence).

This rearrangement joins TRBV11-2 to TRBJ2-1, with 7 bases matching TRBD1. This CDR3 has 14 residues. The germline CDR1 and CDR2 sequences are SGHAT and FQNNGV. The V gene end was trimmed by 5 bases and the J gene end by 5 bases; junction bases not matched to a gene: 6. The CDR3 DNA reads TGTGCCAGCAGCACCGACAGGGTTAACAATGAGCAGTTCTTC. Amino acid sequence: CASSTDRVNNEQFF.

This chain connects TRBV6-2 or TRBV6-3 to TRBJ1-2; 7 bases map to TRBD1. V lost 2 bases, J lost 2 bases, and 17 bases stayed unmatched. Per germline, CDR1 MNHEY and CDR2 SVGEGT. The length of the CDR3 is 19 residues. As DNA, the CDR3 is TGTGCCAGCAGTTACGAGGGGGCGACGAGAGCAACTAGGAACTATGGCTACACCTTC. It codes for CASSYEGATRATRNYGYTF.

The CDR3 reads CASSFLGQAYEQYF. CDR3 DNA: TGTGCCAGCAGCTTTCTGGGACAGGCCTACGAGCAGTACTTC. The rearrangement links TRBV7-2 to TRBJ2-7, with TRBD1 matching 8 bases. V gave up 3 bases and J gave up 2 bases; unmatched junction bases: 3. This CDR3 spans 14 amino acids. Looked up from germline, CDR1 is SGHTA and CDR2 is FQGNSA.

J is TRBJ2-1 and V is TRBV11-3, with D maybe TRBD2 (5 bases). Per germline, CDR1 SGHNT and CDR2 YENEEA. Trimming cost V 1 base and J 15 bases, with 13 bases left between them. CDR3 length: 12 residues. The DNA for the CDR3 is TGTGCCAGCAGCTTAGGCCGCTCGCGGGCGTTCTTC. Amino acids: CASSLGRSRAFF.

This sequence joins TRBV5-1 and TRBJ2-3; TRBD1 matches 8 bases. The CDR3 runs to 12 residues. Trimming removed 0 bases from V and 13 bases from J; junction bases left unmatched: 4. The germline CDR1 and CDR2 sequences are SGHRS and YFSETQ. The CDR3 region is CASSLAQGAEYF. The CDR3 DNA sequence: TGCGCCAGCAGCTTGGCTCAGGGGGCAGAGTATTTT.

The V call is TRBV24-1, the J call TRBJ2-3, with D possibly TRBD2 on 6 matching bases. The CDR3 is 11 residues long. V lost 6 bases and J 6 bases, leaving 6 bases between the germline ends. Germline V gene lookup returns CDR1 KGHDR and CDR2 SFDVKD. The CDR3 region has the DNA TGTGCCACCAGTAGCGGGGATACGCAGTATTTT. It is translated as CATSSGDTQYF.

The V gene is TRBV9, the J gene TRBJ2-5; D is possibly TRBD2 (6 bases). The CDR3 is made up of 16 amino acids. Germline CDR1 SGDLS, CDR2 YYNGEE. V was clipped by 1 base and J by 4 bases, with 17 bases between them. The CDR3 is CASSVFGAMGGETQYF. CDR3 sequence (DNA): TGTGCCAGCAGCGTATTTGGGGCAATGGGGGGAGAGACCCAGTACTTC.